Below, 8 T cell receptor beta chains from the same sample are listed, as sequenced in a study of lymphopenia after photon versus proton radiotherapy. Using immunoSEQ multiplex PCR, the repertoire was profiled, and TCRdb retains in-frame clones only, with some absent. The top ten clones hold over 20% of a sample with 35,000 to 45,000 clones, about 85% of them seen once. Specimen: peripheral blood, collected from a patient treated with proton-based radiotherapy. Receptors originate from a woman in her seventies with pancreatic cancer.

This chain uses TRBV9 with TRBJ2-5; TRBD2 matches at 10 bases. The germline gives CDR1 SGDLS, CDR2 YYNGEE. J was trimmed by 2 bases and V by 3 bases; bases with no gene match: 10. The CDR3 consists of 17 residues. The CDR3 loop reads CASSGPTHSGRQETQYF. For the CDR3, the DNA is TGTGCCAGCAGCGGCCCCACCCATAGCGGGAGGCAAGAGACCCAGTACTTC.

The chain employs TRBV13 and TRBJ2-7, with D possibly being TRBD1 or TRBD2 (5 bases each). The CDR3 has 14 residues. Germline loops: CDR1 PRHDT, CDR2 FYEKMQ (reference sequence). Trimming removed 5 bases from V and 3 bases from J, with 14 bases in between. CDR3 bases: TGTGCCAGCAGCATCCGGGGCACCATCTACGAGCAGTACTTC. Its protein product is CASSIRGTIYEQYF. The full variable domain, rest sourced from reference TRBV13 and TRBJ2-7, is AAGVIQSPRHLIKEKRETATLKCYPIPRHDTVYWYQQGPGQDPQFLISFYEKMQSDKGSIPDRFSAQQFSDYHSELNMSSLELGDSALYFCASSIRGTIYEQYFGPGTRLTVT.

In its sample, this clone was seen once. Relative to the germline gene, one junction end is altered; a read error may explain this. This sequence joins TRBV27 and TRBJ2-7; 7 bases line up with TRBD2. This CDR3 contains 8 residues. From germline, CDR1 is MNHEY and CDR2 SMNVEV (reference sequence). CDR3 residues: CASGGVDF. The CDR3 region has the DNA TGTGCCAGTGGGGGGGTTGACTTC.

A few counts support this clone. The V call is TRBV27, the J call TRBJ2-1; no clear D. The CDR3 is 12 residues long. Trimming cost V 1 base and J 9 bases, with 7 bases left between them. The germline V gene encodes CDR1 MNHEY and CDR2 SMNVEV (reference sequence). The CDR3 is CASSLFPGEQFF. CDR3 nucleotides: TGTGCCAGCAGTTTATTCCCGGGTGAGCAGTTCTTC.

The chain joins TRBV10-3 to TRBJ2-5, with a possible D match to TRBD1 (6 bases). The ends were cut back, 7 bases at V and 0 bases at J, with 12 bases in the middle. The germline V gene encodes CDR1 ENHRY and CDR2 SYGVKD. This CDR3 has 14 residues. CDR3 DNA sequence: TGTGCCATCAATGAAGGGGGAAACCAAGAGACCCAGTACTTC. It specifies CAINEGGNQETQYF.

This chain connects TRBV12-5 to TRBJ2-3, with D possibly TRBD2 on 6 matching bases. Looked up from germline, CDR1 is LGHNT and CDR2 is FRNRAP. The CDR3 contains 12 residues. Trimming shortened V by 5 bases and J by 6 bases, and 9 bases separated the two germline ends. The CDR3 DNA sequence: TGTGCTAGTGGTCCCGGAGGGGATACGCAGTATTTT. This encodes CASGPGGDTQYF.

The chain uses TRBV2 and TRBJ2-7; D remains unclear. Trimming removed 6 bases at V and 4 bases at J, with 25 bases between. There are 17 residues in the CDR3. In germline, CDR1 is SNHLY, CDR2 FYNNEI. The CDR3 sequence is CASSLSRNVDVGYEQYF. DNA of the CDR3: TGTGCCAGCAGCTTGTCTCGGAACGTCGACGTTGGGTACGAGCAGTACTTC.

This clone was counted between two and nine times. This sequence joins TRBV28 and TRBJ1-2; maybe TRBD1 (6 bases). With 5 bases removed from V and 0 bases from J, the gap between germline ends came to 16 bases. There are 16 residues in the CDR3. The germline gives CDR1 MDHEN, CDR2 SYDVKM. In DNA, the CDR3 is TGTGCCAGCAGTAAAGCTAGGGGGATTCCTAACTATGGCTACACCTTC. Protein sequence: CASSKARGIPNYGYTF.